This is a list of T cell receptor beta chains from one sample in a study of T cell responses to AZD1222 COVID-19 vaccine. Only in-frame clones appear in the TCRdb table, and some are missing; sequencing was by immunoSEQ multiplex PCR. The table lists over 130,000 clones, approximately 86% of them singletons, with 3% to 4.5% in the top ten. Sequenced material: peripheral blood, taken on day 0 of AZD1222 vaccination. The origin of the receptors is an adult in good health. The CDR3 runs from the conserved cysteine through the conserved F or W. Fields, in order: D gene, J gene, clone size, V gene, CDR3 DNA, CDR3 protein. The D gene is left open where the match is weak. Only part of the rows carry a size: once, few, many, or a class if the clone is expanded.

>TRBD1|TRBJ2-7|.|TRBV18
TGTGCCAGCTCACCGGGACAGGACTACGAGCAGTACTTC
CASSPGQDYEQYF
>TRBD2|TRBJ2-7|few|TRBV2
TGTGCCAGCAGTTCAAGGGAGGGAGGCTCCTACGAGCAGTACTTC
CASSSREGGSYEQYF
>.|TRBJ1-1|few|TRBV6-5
TGTGCCAGCAGTTACTCGAGGGGGACAAACACTGAAGCTTTCTTT
CASSYSRGTNTEAFF
>TRBD2|TRBJ2-1|.|TRBV5-4
TGTGCCAGCAGCAACCTGACTAGCGGGCTTTACAATGAGCAGTTCTTC
CASSNLTSGLYNEQFF
>TRBD1|TRBJ2-2|.|TRBV5-1
TGCGCCAGCAGCCAATGGGACAGCACCGGGGAGCTGTTTTTT
CASSQWDSTGELFF
>TRBD1|TRBJ2-1|.|TRBV7-2
TGTGCCAGCAGCTACCGGGACAGGGCAACCAATGAGCAGTTCTTC
CASSYRDRATNEQFF
>TRBD1|TRBJ2-3|.|TRBV6-2/TRBV6-3
TGTGCCAGCAGTTACCGAAACAGGGGGACAGATACGCAGTATTTT
CASSYRNRGTDTQYF
>.|TRBJ1-1|.|TRBV3-1/TRBV3-2
TGTGCCAGCAGCCAGGAAGCCGGGACAAGAGCTTTCTTT
CASSQEAGTRAFF
>.|TRBJ1-5|.|TRBV5-5
TGTGCCAGCAGCTTGGAACCTTTTAGGGGACGCCGCGGGCGCAATCAGCCCCAGCATTTT
CASSLEPFRGRRGRNQPQHF
>TRBD1|TRBJ2-6|.|TRBV30
TGTGCCACGACAGGGTCTGCTGGGGCCAACGTCCTGACTTTC
CATTGSAGANVLTF
>TRBD1|TRBJ2-7|.|TRBV6-6
TGTGCCAGCAGTTCCAGGGGGCAAGGCTACGAGCAGTACTTC
CASSSRGQGYEQYF
>TRBD2|TRBJ2-1|.|TRBV19
TGTGCCAGTAGGGCACACGGACTAGCGGGAACGAATGAGCAGTTCTTC
CASRAHGLAGTNEQFF
>.|TRBJ1-2|few|TRBV20-1
TGCAGTGCTAGGCCCAGGTATGGCTACACCTTC
CSARPRYGYTF
>TRBD1|TRBJ1-4|.|TRBV28
TGTGCCAGCAGTCCGCCAGGGGGCTACGAAAAACTGTTTTTT
CASSPPGGYEKLFF
>.|TRBJ1-4|.|TRBV19
TGTGCCAGTAGTAGTCTGGGAGCAACTAATGAAAAACTGTTTTTT
CASSSLGATNEKLFF
>.|TRBJ1-5|.|TRBV20-1
TGCAGTGCTAGTCGGGGTAATAGCAATCAGCCCCAGCATTTT
CSASRGNSNQPQHF
>TRBD1|TRBJ2-7|.|TRBV4-3
TGCGCCAGCAGCCAAGGGATATTACAGGGGAGCTACGAGCAGTACTTC
CASSQGILQGSYEQYF
>TRBD1|TRBJ1-1|.|TRBV9
TGTGCCAGCAGCGGCCTCGGACAGGAGGGCACTGAAGCTTTCTTT
CASSGLGQEGTEAFF
>.|TRBJ1-2|.|TRBV5-4
TGTGCCAGCAGCTTCGGTGACAGGAGGGGAACCTTC
CASSFGDRRGTF
>.|TRBJ1-6|.|TRBV20-1
TGCAGTGCTAGTGGTTCCTATAATTCACCCCTCCACTTT
CSASGSYNSPLHF
>.|TRBJ1-3|.|TRBV7-8
TGTGCCAGCAGCTTTGGAGGGCGGAGGGGCAGCCCTGGAAACACCATATATTTT
CASSFGGRRGSPGNTIYF
>.|TRBJ2-7|.|TRBV30
TGTGCCTGGAAGGGGGTCGCCTACGAGCAGTACTTC
CAWKGVAYEQYF
>TRBD2|TRBJ2-1|.|TRBV7-8
TGTGCCAGCTTGCAATATAAATCGGGGACTAGCGGGAGAAGGGGCTACAATGAGCAGTTCTTC
CASLQYKSGTSGRRGYNEQFF
>TRBD1|TRBJ1-6|.|TRBV18
TGTGCCAGCTCACGCGGACAGGGGAATTCACCCCTCCACTTT
CASSRGQGNSPLHF